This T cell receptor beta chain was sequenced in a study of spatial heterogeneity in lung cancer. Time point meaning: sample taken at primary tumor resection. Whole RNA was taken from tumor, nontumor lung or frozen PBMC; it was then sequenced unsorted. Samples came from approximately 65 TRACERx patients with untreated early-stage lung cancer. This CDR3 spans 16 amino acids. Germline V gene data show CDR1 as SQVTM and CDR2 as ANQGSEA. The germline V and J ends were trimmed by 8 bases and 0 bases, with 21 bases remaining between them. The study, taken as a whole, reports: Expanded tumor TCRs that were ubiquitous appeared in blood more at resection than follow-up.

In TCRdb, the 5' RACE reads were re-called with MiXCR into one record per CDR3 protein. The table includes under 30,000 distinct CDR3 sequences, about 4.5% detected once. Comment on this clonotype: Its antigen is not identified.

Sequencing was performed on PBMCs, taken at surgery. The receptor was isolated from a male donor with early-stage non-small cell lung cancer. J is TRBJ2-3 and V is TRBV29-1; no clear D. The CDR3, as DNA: TGCAGCACAAAGACCGGGCCGGAGATTAGCACAGATACGCAGTATTTT. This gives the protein CSTKTGPEISTDTQYF.